The clone carrying this T cell receptor (beta chain) was recorded a few times. Per germline, CDR1 SNHLY and CDR2 FYNNEI. There are 14 residues in the CDR3. Trimming at V came to 6 bases and at J to 2 bases, leaving 6 bases not matched to a gene. The data stem from a study of CD8+ T cells in alopecia areata. RNA was isolated and reverse transcribed to cDNA, the sequencing template. Clones were sequenced by immunoSEQ multiplex PCR, and TCRdb holds only the in-frame ones, with some missing. Among 150,000 to 200,000 clones listed, roughly 66% were seen once. The treatment denotes: oral pan-JAK inhibitor, 5-10 mg twice daily. Lesional scalp punch biopsies and peripheral blood were collected from alopecia areata patients.

V gene TRBV2 combines with J gene TRBJ1-1; 7 nucleotides line up with TRBD1. The sequence derives from a human donor with alopecia areata. The input for sequencing was CD4+ T cells sorted from blood, taken at week 24, from a patient treated with tofacitinib. CDR3 sequence: CASRGQLINTEAFF. The CDR3 DNA is TGTGCCAGCAGGGGACAGCTAATAAACACTGAAGCTTTCTTT.